These 5 T cell receptor beta chains were sequenced from one sample in a study of blood T cell repertoires in COVID-19. Only in-frame clones appear in the TCRdb table, and some are missing; sequencing was by immunoSEQ multiplex PCR. Among some 450,000 clones listed, about 91% were seen once. The sample consisted of peripheral blood. All receptors derive from a woman between 45 and 60 years old with COVID-19, enrolled during active disease.

The chain links TRBV5-1 to TRBJ1-2; a possible D gene is TRBD1 (6 bases). Trimming took off 4 bases at V and 4 bases at J, with 11 bases between the two ends. Looked up from germline, CDR1 is SGHRS and CDR2 is YFSETQ. The CDR3 has 13 residues. CDR3 in amino acids: CASSPPDSYGYTF. CDR3 DNA: TGCGCCAGCAGCCCGCCGGACAGCTATGGCTACACCTTC. The complete variable domain, with remaining parts taken from reference TRBV5-1 and TRBJ1-2, reads KAGVTQTPRYLIKTRGQQVTLSCSPISGHRSVSWYQQTPGQGLQFLFEYFSETQRNKGNFPGRFSGRQFSNSRSEMNVSTLELGDSALYLCASSPPDSYGYTFGSGTRLTVV.

The chain combines TRBV19 with TRBJ2-2, with D maybe TRBD2 (6 bases). This CDR3 comprises 15 residues. The germline V gene encodes CDR1 LNHDA and CDR2 SQIVND (reference sequence). The germline V and J ends were trimmed by 5 bases and 5 bases, with 15 bases remaining between them. CDR3 protein: CASSLPRAGTGELFF. The CDR3 DNA sequence: TGTGCCAGTAGTCTTCCACGCGCGGGGACCGGGGAGCTGTTTTTT.

A remark on this clone: An end of the junction does not agree with germline; a read error may underlie this. The chain is built from TRBV12-3 or TRBV12-4 and TRBJ2-7; 7 nucleotides agree with TRBD1. CDR3 length: 12 residues. The CDR3 DNA reads as TGTGCCAGCATTCCAATCCGGGACAGAAAAGTCTTC. Translating it yields CASIPIRDRKVF.

This clone was seen a single time. With a much larger clone just one base away, this may be a read error. The chain links TRBV5-4 to TRBJ2-2, with 8 bases lining up with TRBD1. This CDR3 has 14 residues. Germline trimming cut 1 base from V and 4 bases from J; bases unmatched to any gene: 0. Per germline, CDR1 SGHNT and CDR2 YYREEE (reference sequence). The CDR3: CASSLTGGTGELFF. CDR3 nucleotides: TGTGCCAGCAGCTTGACAGGGGGCACCGGGGAGCTGTTTTTT.

The genes are TRBV6-1 and TRBJ1-6; no firm D call. The V gene lost 2 bases and the J gene lost 9 bases, with 11 bases spanning the gap. The CDR3 totals 14 residues. CDR1 and CDR2 (germline): MNHNS, SASEGT. The CDR3 nucleotides are TGTGCCAGCAGTGAATCCGCGTCTTTTTCACCCCTCCACTTT. Protein: CASSESASFSPLHF.